The present TCR beta chain was sequenced within a study of T cells in Graves' hyperthyroidism and ophthalmopathy. Regarding the study as a whole: Blood also held most thyroid clonotypes expanded beyond 0.001.

Absent ophthalmopathy progression within 18 months defined stable Graves' hyperthyroidism. These patients, aged 18 to 65, had recently diagnosed hyperthyroidism lasting under 2 months. Researchers amplified the TCR beta CDR3 regions from RNA transcripts. An initial round of RT-PCR targeting the TCR CDR3 relied on the HTBI primer set. TCRdb re-called the multiplex PCR reads through MiXCR, storing one row per CDR3 protein. This sample carries 500,000 to 750,000 distinct CDR3 sequences, more than 15% of them seen once, and the ten largest clones take around 7.3%. This CDR3 comprises 16 residues. Germline CDR1 and CDR2: SGHVS and FNYEAQ. V gave up 0 bases and J gave up 7 bases, with 15 bases separating them. Concerning this clonotype: The antigen is unknown.

Sequences were obtained from blood. The J gene is TRBJ2-2, the V gene TRBV7-6; D not resolved. The clonotype was recovered from a woman in her twenties or thirties with Graves' hyperthyroidism. The CDR3 bases are TGTGCCAGCAGCTTAGCCTCGGTAGCCTCGCTCGGGGAGCTGTTTTTT. It translates to CASSLASVASLGELFF.